This passage covers 15 T cell receptor beta chains from one sample sequenced in a study of identifying expanded T cells in peripheral blood. The repertoire was sequenced with immunoSEQ multiplex PCR; TCRdb's copy has only in-frame clones and lacks some. Found here are some 54,000 clones, roughly 82% of them singletons; the top ten hold 12% to 15%. Material for sequencing was blood. The receptor set was obtained from a person aged 18-70 years in good health.

V and J are TRBV6-5 and TRBJ2-3; 9 nucleotides line up with TRBD2. The CDR3 consists of 15 residues. V dropped 4 bases and J dropped 0; count of bases not matched to a gene: 2. Germline values: CDR1 MNHEY, CDR2 SVGAGI. The CDR3 coding sequence is TGTGCCAGCAGTTCCGGGACTAGCAGCACAGATACGCAGTATTTT. Its translation is CASSSGTSSTDTQYF.

CDR3 amino acids: CASSQRRGSDRNQPQHF. DNA for the CDR3: TGTGCCAGCAGCCAAAGAAGGGGGTCGGACAGGAATCAGCCCCAGCATTTT. The gene calls are TRBV14 and TRBJ1-5; 7 bases are a match to TRBD1. Germline CDR1 SGHDN, CDR2 FVKESK. J gave up 4 bases and V 2 bases, and 11 bases lay outside the gene matches. The CDR3 is 17 residues long. Filled out from reference TRBV14 and TRBJ1-5, the complete variable domain reads EAGVTQFPSHSVIEKGQTVTLRCDPISGHDNLYWYRRVMGKEIKFLLHFVKESKQDESGMPNNRFLAERTGGTYSTLKVQPAELEDSGVYFCASSQRRGSDRNQPQHFGDGTRLSIL.

The chain uses TRBV7-9 and TRBJ1-6; 8 positions match TRBD1. Germline trimming cut 1 base from V and 6 bases from J; bases unmatched to any gene: 5. The CDR3 is 16 residues long. Germline lookup yields CDR1 SEHNR and CDR2 FQNEAQ (reference sequence). DNA for the CDR3: TGTGCCAGCAGCTTAGGGACAGGGTCCAGTAATTCACCCCTCCACTTT. Translating it yields CASSLGTGSSNSPLHF. The whole variable domain, remainder taken from reference TRBV7-9 and TRBJ1-6, is DTGVSQNPRHKITKRGQNVTFRCDPISEHNRLYWYRQTLGQGPEFLTYFQNEAQLEKSRLLSDRFSAERPKGSFSTLEIQRTEQGDSAMYLCASSLGTGSSNSPLHFGNGTRLTVT.

CDR3 amino acids: CASSLGQRELNEQFF. The CDR3 nucleotides are TGTGCCAGCAGCTTGGGCCAGCGGGAGCTCAATGAGCAGTTCTTC. V and J are TRBV5-4 and TRBJ2-1; TRBD2 matches at 8 bases. This CDR3 region has 15 residues. With V trimmed by 0 bases and J by 6 bases, 5 bases remained unmatched. The germline CDR1 and CDR2 sequences are SGHNT and YYREEE (reference sequence).

The chain carries TRBV6-1 and TRBJ2-3; the match to TRBD2 covers 14 bases. This CDR3 is 17 amino acids long. Per the germline V gene, CDR1 is MNHNS and CDR2 is SASEGT. V shed 4 bases and J 6 bases; nucleotides not matched to a gene: 9. CDR3 amino acids: CASSATPTSGGADTQYF. DNA of the CDR3: TGTGCCAGCAGTGCCACCCCGACTAGCGGGGGGGCCGATACGCAGTATTTT.

V is TRBV18 and J is TRBJ2-2; weak D call: TRBD1 (6 bases). Trimming took 3 bases from V and 3 from J, leaving 8 bases between them. The CDR3 consists of 14 residues. CDR1 is KGHSH and CDR2 is LQKENI in the germline V gene. CDR3 region: CASSPRQDTGELFF. The DNA for the CDR3 is TGTGCCAGCTCACCCCGACAGGACACCGGGGAGCTGTTTTTT.

CDR3 coding DNA: TGTGCCAGCAGCCGCAGTAGGGGCACCTACGAGCAGTACTTC. Its translation is CASSRSRGTYEQYF. This chain joins TRBV6-5 and TRBJ2-7; the D gene is possibly TRBD1 (5 bases). CDR1 MNHEY and CDR2 SVGAGI come from the germline V gene. This CDR3 spans 14 amino acids. V was trimmed by 6 bases and J by 2 bases, leaving 14 bases between them.

The J gene is TRBJ2-7, the V gene TRBV30, with TRBD1 identical over 10 bases. The CDR3 totals 15 residues. Germline CDR1 is GTSNPN and CDR2 is SVGIG (reference sequence). V trimming: 1 base; J trimming: 6 bases; junction bases outside the gene matches: 9. The CDR3 sequence: CAWSGTGTGEGEQYF. The CDR3 DNA reads TGTGCCTGGAGTGGAACCGGGACAGGGGAGGGCGAGCAGTACTTC.

This clone was detected many times. This rearrangement joins TRBV4-3 to TRBJ2-2; TRBD2 matches at 12 bases. V trimming: 2 bases; J trimming: 6 bases; junction bases outside the gene matches: 1. This CDR3 contains 15 residues. Germline assignment: CDR1 LGHNA and CDR2 YSLEER. CDR3 sequence reads: CASSQLAGGPGELFF. The CDR3 nucleotides are TGCGCCAGCAGCCAACTAGCGGGAGGGCCCGGGGAGCTGTTTTTT.

The J gene is TRBJ2-3, the V gene TRBV29-1; D not resolved. The CDR3 is 12 residues long. Germline assignment: CDR1 SQVTM and CDR2 ANQGSEA. The germline V and J ends were trimmed by 4 bases and 3 bases, with 8 bases remaining between them. The CDR3 protein is CSVGLVTDTQYF. In nucleotides, the CDR3 is TGCAGCGTTGGTCTGGTGACAGATACGCAGTATTTT.

This clone was observed a few times. The chain links TRBV27 to TRBJ2-1, with 13 nucleotides matching TRBD2. The germline CDR1 and CDR2 sequences are MNHEY and SMNVEV (reference sequence). With 7 bases clipped from V and 3 bases from J, the junction kept 9 bases outside the gene matches. This CDR3 has 17 residues. In nucleotides, the CDR3 is TGTGCCAGCAAAAAATCCGGGACTAGCGGGATCTACAATGAGCAGTTCTTC. Protein: CASKKSGTSGIYNEQFF.

The chain employs TRBV30 and TRBJ2-1; possibly TRBD1 or TRBD2 for D (5 bases each). CDR1 and CDR2 from the germline V gene are GTSNPN and SVGIG (reference sequence). The CDR3 is 16 residues long. V was clipped by 2 bases and J by 5 bases, with 19 bases between them. This CDR3 is CAWSKRTWYRNNEQFF. CDR3 sequence (DNA): TGTGCCTGGAGTAAACGGACTTGGTACAGGAACAATGAGCAGTTCTTC. Looking up the rest from reference TRBV30 and TRBJ2-1 gives the full variable domain: SQTIHQWPATLVQPVGSPLSLECTVEGTSNPNLYWYRQAAGRGLQLLFYSVGIGQISSEVPQNLSASRPQDRQFILSSKKLLLSDSGFYLCAWSKRTWYRNNEQFFGPGTRLTVL.

This clone was counted between two and nine times. This chain's CDR3 is CASSVGTVYSNQPQHF. The CDR3 bases are TGTGCCAGTAGTGTTGGGACGGTTTATAGCAATCAGCCCCAGCATTTT. This sequence joins TRBV19 and TRBJ1-5; D is perhaps TRBD1 (5 bases). Trimming took off 5 bases at V and 0 bases at J, with 14 bases between the two ends. There are 16 residues in the CDR3. CDR1 is LNHDA and CDR2 is SQIVND in the germline V gene (reference sequence).

A single count supports this clone. This chain uses TRBV21-1 with TRBJ2-3; TRBD2, the table's D call, lacks a check against the DNA. TRBV21-1 is tagged as a pseudogene. The CDR3 is made up of 16 amino acids. Written as DNA, the CDR3 is TGTGCCAGCAGCGTGTCTAGCGGAAAGGCCAAAGATACGCAGTATTTT. It codes for CASSVSSGKAKDTQYF.

This chain connects TRBV5-4 to TRBJ2-1; D not resolved. The CDR3 sequence is 14 residues long. CDR1 is SGHNT and CDR2 is YYREEE in the germline V gene (reference sequence). Trimming cost V 4 bases and J 10 bases, with 18 bases left between them. As DNA, the CDR3 is TGTGCCAGCAGCGTGACGACTGGAGAGAGAGAGCAGTTCTTC. Protein: CASSVTTGEREQFF. The entire variable domain, with the rest obtained from reference TRBV5-4 and TRBJ2-1, is as follows: ETGVTQSPTHLIKTRGQQVTLRCSSQSGHNTVSWYQQALGQGPQFIFQYYREEENGRGNFPPRFSGLQFPNYSSELNVNALELDDSALYLCASSVTTGEREQFFGPGTRLTVL.